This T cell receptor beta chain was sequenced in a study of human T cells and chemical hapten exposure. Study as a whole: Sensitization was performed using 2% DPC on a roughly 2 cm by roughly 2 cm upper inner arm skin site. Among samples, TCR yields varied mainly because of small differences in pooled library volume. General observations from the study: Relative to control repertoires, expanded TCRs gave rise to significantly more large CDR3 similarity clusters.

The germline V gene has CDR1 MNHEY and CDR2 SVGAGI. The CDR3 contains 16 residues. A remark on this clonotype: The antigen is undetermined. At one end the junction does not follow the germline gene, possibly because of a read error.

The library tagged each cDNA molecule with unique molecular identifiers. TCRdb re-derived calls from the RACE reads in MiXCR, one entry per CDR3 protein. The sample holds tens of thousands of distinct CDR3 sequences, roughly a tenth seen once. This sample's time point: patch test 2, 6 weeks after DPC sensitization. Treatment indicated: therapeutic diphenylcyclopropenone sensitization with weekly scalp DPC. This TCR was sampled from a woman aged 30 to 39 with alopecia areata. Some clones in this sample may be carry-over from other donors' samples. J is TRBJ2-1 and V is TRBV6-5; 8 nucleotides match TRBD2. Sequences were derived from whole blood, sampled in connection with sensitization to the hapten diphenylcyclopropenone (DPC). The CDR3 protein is CVSSYSPAGVGNEQFF. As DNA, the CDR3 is TGTGTCAGCAGTTACTCACCAGCGGGAGTTGGGAATGAGCAGTTCTTC.